This T cell receptor (beta chain) derives from a study of blood T cell repertoires in COVID-19. Whole-study context: Whether acute or convalescent, the COVID-19 samples came from the United States, Italy and Spain. Sample material is recorded as cDNA or gDNA derived from T cells, B-cell-depleted T cells, or PBMCs.

Germline CDR1 reads LNHDA; CDR2 reads SQIVND (reference sequence). The CDR3 runs to 13 residues. The ends lost 10 bases at V and 2 bases at J; junction bases unmatched: 8. Methods used by the authors: Nucleated cell counts were estimated from reference gene primer amplification. Clones were read by immunoSEQ multiplex PCR, and TCRdb kept only the in-frame ones, dropping some. For V, J and clone size, that table is used; D and trimming come from the DNA. The table has over 400,000 clones, about nine tenths seen once. This TCR came from a woman aged 25 to 39 with active or convalescent COVID-19. Specimen: peripheral blood. The chain uses TRBV19 and TRBJ2-7; 7 bases match TRBD1. The DNA of the CDR3 is TGTGCCACCGGGGACAGTTCGACCTACGAGCAGTACTTC. Amino acid sequence: CATGDSSTYEQYF.